Detailed here is one T cell receptor (beta chain). The data derive from a study of shared clonotypes between healthy human individuals. Study as a whole: The plates for each donor numbered three CD4 naive, three CD4 memory, two CD8 naive and one CD8 memory.

A roughly 200 ng quantity of DNA, 25,000 to 35,000 T cell genomes, went into the sorted-subset replicate PCRs. Sequenced by immunoSEQ multiplex PCR; TCRdb stores in-frame clones only, minus some. The profile shows about 110,000 clones, about 70% of them singletons. The V and J ends lost 7 bases and 7 bases respectively, with 20 bases between them. This CDR3 has 14 amino acids. In germline, CDR1 is MNHEY, CDR2 SVGAGI. The donor population consisted of healthy HIV-negative adults with no recent acute infections or vaccinations. CD8 memory cells included CD45RO+ cells plus CCR7-negative CD45RA+ TemRA cells.

The J gene is TRBJ2-7, the V gene TRBV6-5; no definite D call. Sequences were obtained from memory CD8+ T cells sorted from blood. Subset described: CD45RO+ cells pooled with CCR7-negative TemRA cells. The sequence was collected from a woman under 40 in good health. Here the CDR3 DNA reads TGTGCCAGCACCAGAGACCCGCAGGTTGGGGAGCAGTACTTC. This translates into CASTRDPQVGEQYF.